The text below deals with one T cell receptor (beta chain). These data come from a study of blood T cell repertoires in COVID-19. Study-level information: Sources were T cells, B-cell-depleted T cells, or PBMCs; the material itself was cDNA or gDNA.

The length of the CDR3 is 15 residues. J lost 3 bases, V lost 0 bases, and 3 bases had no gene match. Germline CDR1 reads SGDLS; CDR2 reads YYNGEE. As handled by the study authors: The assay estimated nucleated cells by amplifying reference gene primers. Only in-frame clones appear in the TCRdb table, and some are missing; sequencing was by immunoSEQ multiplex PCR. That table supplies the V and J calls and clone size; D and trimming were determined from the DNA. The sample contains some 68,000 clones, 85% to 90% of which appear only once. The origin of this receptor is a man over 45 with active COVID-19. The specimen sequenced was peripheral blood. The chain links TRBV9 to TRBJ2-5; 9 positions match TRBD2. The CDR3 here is CASSVEPSGEETQYF. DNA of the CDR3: TGTGCCAGCAGCGTAGAACCTAGCGGGGAAGAGACCCAGTACTTC.